This passage covers 9 T cell receptor beta chains from one sample sequenced in a study of cytomegalovirus exposure and HLA in healthy donors. 60 Vbeta and 13 Jbeta primers were used in PCR. Assay used: immunoSEQ multiplex PCR; TCRdb lists only in-frame clones, some missing. The sample shows about 110,000 clones, approximately 80% of them seen only once. The sequenced sample consisted of PBMCs. The receptors shown here come from a man between 45 and 60 years old in good health and CMV-seronegative.

The CDR3 DNA sequence: TGTGCCAGCAGCGTTGGGGGGTTCGACTACGAGCAGTACTTC. Translated: CASSVGGFDYEQYF. The chain combines TRBV11-3 with TRBJ2-7; maybe TRBD2 (6 bases). This CDR3 region has 14 residues. The germline V gene encodes CDR1 SGHNT and CDR2 YENEEA. With 5 bases removed from V and 3 bases from J, the gap between germline ends came to 14 bases.

The chain recombines TRBV7-2 with TRBJ1-5; 11 nucleotides agree with TRBD1. CDR1 is SGHTA, CDR2 FQGNSA, per germline. The CDR3 is 16 amino acids. Trimming removed 4 bases from V and 5 bases from J; junction bases left unmatched: 7. CDR3 coding DNA: TGTGCCAGCAGCTCGGGAGGGACAGGGGGGGATCAGCCCCAGCATTTT. Amino acid sequence: CASSSGGTGGDQPQHF.

This chain joins TRBV6-1 and TRBJ1-6; D unresolved. Per germline, CDR1 MNHNS and CDR2 SASEGT. This CDR3 comprises 12 residues. Trimming shortened V by 9 bases and J by 8 bases, and 11 bases separated the two germline ends. The DNA of the CDR3 is TGTGCCAGTTCCCTAGAACATTCACCCCTCCACTTT. Amino acids: CASSLEHSPLHF.

This rearrangement joins TRBV6-1 to TRBJ1-5; perhaps TRBD1 as D (6 bases). This CDR3 contains 14 residues. Trimming took off 5 bases at V and 5 bases at J, with 13 bases between the two ends. CDR1 MNHNS and CDR2 SASEGT come from the germline V gene. This CDR3 reads CASSSTGPDQPQHF. The CDR3 region has the DNA TGTGCCAGCAGTAGTACAGGGCCGGATCAGCCCCAGCATTTT.

J is TRBJ1-6 and V is TRBV6-5; D gene unclear. This CDR3 has 16 residues. Trimming pared 1 base from V and 6 bases from J, leaving 13 bases between. CDR1 is MNHEY, CDR2 SVGAGI, per germline. The CDR3 protein is CASSYFPRRVNSPLHF. CDR3 DNA sequence: TGTGCCAGCAGTTACTTCCCGAGGAGGGTTAATTCACCCCTCCACTTT.

The chain recombines TRBV7-6 with TRBJ2-2; D remains unclear. The CDR3 is 15 amino acids. The germline V gene has CDR1 SGHVS and CDR2 FNYEAQ. Trimming removed 5 bases at V and 4 bases at J, with 14 bases between. The CDR3 bases are TGTGCCAGCAGCCCCACGCGGTTGGGCACCGGGGAGCTGTTTTTT. Protein product: CASSPTRLGTGELFF.

The genes are TRBV2 and TRBJ1-2; TRBD1 matches 7 bases. Germline CDR1 and CDR2: SNHLY and FYNNEI. The junction had 1 base not matched to a gene; V was cut back by 3 bases and J by 0 bases. The CDR3 is 14 residues long. This chain's CDR3 is CASSEDRSNYGYTF. CDR3 DNA: TGTGCCAGCAGTGAGGACAGGTCTAACTATGGCTACACCTTC.

The CDR3 sequence is CASSSRQGAGEQYV. The CDR3 bases are TGTGCCAGCAGTTCCAGACAGGGGGCAGGCGAGCAGTACGTC. This chain connects TRBV27 to TRBJ2-7, with TRBD1 matching over 10 bases. The CDR3 loop spans 14 amino acids. Losses at the gene ends were 4 bases for V and 6 bases for J; bases not matched to a gene: 6. Germline-derived CDR1 and CDR2 are MNHEY and SMNVEV (reference sequence).

This clone was seen a single time. The rearrangement joins TRBV21-1 to TRBJ1-1; TRBD1, the table's D call, lacks a check against the DNA. TRBV21-1 is reported as a pseudogene. This CDR3 is built from 21 residues. CDR3 loop: CASSKSLFLQGATKVGGEAFF. The CDR3 nucleotides are TGTGCCAGCAGCAAATCTCTATTCCTCCAGGGGGCAACGAAGGTGGGGGGTGAAGCTTTCTTT.